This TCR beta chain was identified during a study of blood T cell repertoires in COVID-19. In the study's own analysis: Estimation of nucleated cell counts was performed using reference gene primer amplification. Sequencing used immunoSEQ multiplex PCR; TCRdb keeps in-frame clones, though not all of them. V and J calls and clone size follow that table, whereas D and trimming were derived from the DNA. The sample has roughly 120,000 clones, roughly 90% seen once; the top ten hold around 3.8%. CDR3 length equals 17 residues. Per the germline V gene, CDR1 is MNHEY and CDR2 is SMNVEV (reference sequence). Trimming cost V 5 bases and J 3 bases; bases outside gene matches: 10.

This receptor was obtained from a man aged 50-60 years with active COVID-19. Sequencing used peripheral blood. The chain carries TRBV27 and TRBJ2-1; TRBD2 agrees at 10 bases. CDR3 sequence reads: CASSPTRPSGSYNEQFF. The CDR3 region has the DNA TGTGCCAGCAGTCCCACCCGGCCTAGCGGGAGCTACAATGAGCAGTTCTTC.